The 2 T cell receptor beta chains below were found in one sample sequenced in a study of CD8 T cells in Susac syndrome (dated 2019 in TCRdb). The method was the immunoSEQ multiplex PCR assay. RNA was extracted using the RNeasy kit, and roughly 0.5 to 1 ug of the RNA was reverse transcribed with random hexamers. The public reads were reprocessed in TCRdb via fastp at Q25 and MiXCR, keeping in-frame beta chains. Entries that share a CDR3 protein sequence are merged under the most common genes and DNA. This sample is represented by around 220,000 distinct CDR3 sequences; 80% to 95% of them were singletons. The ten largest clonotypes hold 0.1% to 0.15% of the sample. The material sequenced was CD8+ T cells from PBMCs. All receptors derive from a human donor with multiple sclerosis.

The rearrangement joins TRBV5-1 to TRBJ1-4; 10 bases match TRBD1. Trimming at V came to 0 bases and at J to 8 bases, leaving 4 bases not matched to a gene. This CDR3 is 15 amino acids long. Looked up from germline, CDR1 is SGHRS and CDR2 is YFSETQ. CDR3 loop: CASSLVGQGSEKLFF. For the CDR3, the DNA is TGCGCCAGCAGCTTGGTGGGACAGGGGAGCGAAAAACTGTTTTTT.

CDR3 in DNA: TGCGCCAGCAGCCAAGTTAGTGGGGGGGAGACCCAGTACTTC. It is translated as CASSQVSGGETQYF. The rearrangement links TRBV4-1 to TRBJ2-5; D is perhaps TRBD2 (6 bases). The germline CDR1 and CDR2 sequences are MGHRA and YSYEKL. The CDR3 sequence is 14 residues long. The ends were cut back, 1 base at V and 5 bases at J, with 11 bases in the middle.